Listed below are T cell receptor beta chains from one sample, sequenced in a study of T-cell reconstitution after alpha-beta-depleted transplantation in children. Each CDR3 protein gets one entry after TCRdb re-called the PCR reads with MiXCR. The sample records some 260,000 distinct CDR3 sequences, 24% being singletons. The starting material was PBMCs, mostly from graft donor cells, obtained 360 days after TCRalphabeta/CD19-depleted stem cell transplant. These TCRs come from a female patient aged 2-9 years who had a stem cell transplant for congenital amegakaryocytic thrombocytopenia, so the T cells may come from the graft donor. CDR3s include the opening cysteine and the closing phenylalanine or tryptophan. Fields, in order: V gene, clone size, J gene, D gene, CDR3 protein, CDR3 DNA. The D gene is left open where the match is weak. Expanded clones get a size class; other rows say once, few or many, or leave the size out.

TRBV12-3/TRBV12-4,-,TRBJ2-3,TRBD2,CASSPLAGGYTDTQYF,TGTGCCAGCAGCCCCCTCGCCGGGGGGTATACAGATACGCAGTATTTT
TRBV6-2/TRBV6-3,once,TRBJ2-2,TRBD2,CASSVERGAHTGELFF,TGTGCCAGCAGTGTAGAGCGGGGGGCGCACACCGGGGAGCTGTTTTTT
TRBV29-1,few,TRBJ1-1,TRBD1,CSVAGQQNTEAFF,TGCAGCGTTGCGGGACAGCAGAACACTGAAGCTTTCTTT
TRBV12-3/TRBV12-4,few,TRBJ1-1,-,CASSLARGAGYTEAFF,TGTGCCAGCAGTTTAGCGAGGGGGGCGGGGTATACTGAAGCTTTCTTT
TRBV6-1,-,TRBJ2-7,TRBD1,CASSEILDRGLYEQYF,TGTGCCAGCAGTGAAATCTTGGACAGGGGGTTGTACGAGCAGTACTTC
TRBV12-3/TRBV12-4,few,TRBJ2-7,-,CASSLSGRLTYEQYF,TGTGCCAGCAGTTTATCAGGGCGTCTCACCTACGAGCAGTACTTC
TRBV5-1,few,TRBJ1-4,TRBD1,CASSPDRVDEKLFF,TGCGCCAGCAGCCCGGACAGGGTAGACGAAAAACTGTTTTTT
TRBV20-1,few,TRBJ2-5,-,CSARDTRSKGETQYF,TGCAGTGCTAGAGATACGCGGTCTAAGGGAGAGACCCAGTACTTC
TRBV10-3,-,TRBJ2-7,-,CAISESGAGSEQYF,TGTGCCATCAGTGAGTCGGGGGCCGGAAGCGAGCAGTACTTC
TRBV9,-,TRBJ2-3,-,CASSVEGRQPDTQYF,TGTGCCAGCAGCGTAGAGGGCCGCCAGCCAGATACGCAGTATTTT
TRBV7-9,-,TRBJ1-5,-,CASSLLTGQPQHF,TGTGCCAGCAGCCTCCTGACCGGTCAGCCCCAGCATTTT
TRBV18,-,TRBJ2-5,TRBD1,CASSPGTGASETQYF,TGTGCCAGCTCACCAGGGACAGGGGCGTCAGAGACCCAGTACTTC
TRBV9,-,TRBJ1-2,-,CASSVRDWRGYTF,TGTGCCAGCAGCGTTCGGGACTGGAGGGGCTACACCTTC
TRBV5-1,-,TRBJ2-2,-,CASSEGEADTGELFF,TGCGCCAGCAGCGAGGGAGAAGCAGACACCGGGGAGCTGTTTTTT
TRBV20-1,few,TRBJ1-5,-,CSASGRSNQPQHF,TGCAGTGCGAGCGGGAGAAGCAATCAGCCCCAGCATTTT
TRBV20-1,-,TRBJ2-5,-,CSATMGLMVQETQYF,TGCAGTGCCACTATGGGGCTAATGGTCCAAGAGACCCAGTACTTC
TRBV25-1,-,TRBJ1-2,-,CASSEFMGYTF,TGTGCCAGCAGTGAATTTATGGGCTACACCTTC
TRBV15,-,TRBJ1-1,TRBD1,CATRTGGLNTEAFF,TGTGCCACCAGAACAGGGGGCTTGAACACTGAAGCTTTCTTT
TRBV20-1,few,TRBJ2-2,-,CSARLEFPNTGELFF,TGCAGTGCTAGGTTGGAGTTTCCAAACACCGGGGAGCTGTTTTTT
TRBV7-8,-,TRBJ2-2,-,CASNQYGGISVNTGELFF,TGTGCCAGCAACCAATACGGCGGGATAAGTGTGAACACCGGGGAGCTGTTTTTT
TRBV7-8,-,TRBJ2-2,-,CASSFHLTSVNVGELFF,TGTGCCAGCAGCTTCCACCTAACATCGGTGAACGTCGGGGAGCTGTTTTTT
TRBV5-1,-,TRBJ2-3,-,CASSLDGQSTDTQYF,TGCGCCAGCAGCTTGGACGGGCAAAGCACAGATACGCAGTATTTT
TRBV4-3,few,TRBJ1-1,-,CASSQRPGVRTEAFF,TGCGCCAGCAGCCAACGGCCCGGGGTGAGAACTGAAGCTTTCTTT
TRBV7-6,few,TRBJ2-3,-,CASSLEISDTQYF,TGTGCCAGCAGCTTAGAGATATCAGATACGCAGTATTTT
TRBV7-9,once,TRBJ2-1,TRBD1,CASSLGTGDEQFF,TGTGCCAGCAGCCTTGGGACAGGGGATGAGCAGTTCTTC
TRBV12-3/TRBV12-4,few,TRBJ1-4,-,CASSSPMQGNEKLFF,TGTGCCAGCAGTTCCCCTATGCAGGGTAATGAAAAACTGTTTTTT
TRBV5-6,-,TRBJ1-4,-,CASSRHNEKLFF,TGTGCCAGCAGCCGGCATAATGAAAAACTGTTTTTT
TRBV30,few,TRBJ2-1,TRBD2,CAWSVGLAASSRF,TGTGCCTGGAGTGTTGGACTAGCGGCTAGCTCTCGGTTC
TRBV20-1,-,TRBJ2-3,-,CSARRTSTDTQYF,TGCAGTGCTAGACGAACTAGCACAGATACGCAGTATTTT
TRBV6-1,few,TRBJ2-2,-,CASTPSFEEAGELFF,TGTGCCAGCACCCCGTCCTTTGAGGAGGCCGGGGAGCTGTTTTTT
TRBV5-1,few,TRBJ1-3,-,CASSLGDNGNTIYF,TGCGCCAGCAGCTTGGGGGACAATGGAAACACCATATATTTT